This T cell receptor (beta chain) was sequenced during a study of beta chain features in type 1 diabetes. The overall study: Summed over all samples, the examined sorted cells came to 90 million to 120 million. Findings and limits, study-wide: The study found fewer insertions and more deletions at VDJ junctions in type 1 diabetes patients. TCRB CDR3s from Type 1 diabetes patients were moderately but significantly shorter in all four CD4+ subsets.

The CDR3 runs 15 residues. The V and J ends lost 1 base and 3 bases respectively, with 12 bases between them. The germline gives CDR1 LNHDA, CDR2 SQIVND (reference sequence). Comments on this clone: Its antigen is currently unknown.

Investigators reverse transcribed all isolated RNA, so they sequenced expressed TCRB transcripts. Naive, central memory and regulatory T cell samples came to a mean of roughly 3.6 million reads. This table comes from immunoSEQ multiplex PCR, and its TCRdb copy is limited to in-frame clones, with some not included. In the table there are fewer than 250,000 clones, less than 15% of which are singletons. This chain uses TRBV19 with TRBJ2-5, with TRBD1 as a possible D gene (6 bases). The sequenced material came from naive CD4+ T cells from blood. The sequence was obtained from a woman between 35 and 50 years old in good health. In DNA, the CDR3 is TGTGCCAGTAGTATAGGTCAGGGGCCAAAAGAGACCCAGTACTTC. This sequence encodes CASSIGQGPKETQYF.